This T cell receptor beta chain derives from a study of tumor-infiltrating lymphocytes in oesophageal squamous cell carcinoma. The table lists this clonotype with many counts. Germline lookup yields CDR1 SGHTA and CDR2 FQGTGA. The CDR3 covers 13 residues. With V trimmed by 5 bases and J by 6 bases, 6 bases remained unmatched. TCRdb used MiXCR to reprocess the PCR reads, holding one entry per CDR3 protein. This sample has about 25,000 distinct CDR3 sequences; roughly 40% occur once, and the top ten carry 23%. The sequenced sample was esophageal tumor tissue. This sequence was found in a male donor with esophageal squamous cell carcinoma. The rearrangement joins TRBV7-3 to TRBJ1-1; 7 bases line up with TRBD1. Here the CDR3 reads CASSRQGESEAFF. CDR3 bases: TGTGCCAGCAGCCGACAGGGTGAATCTGAAGCTTTCTTT.